Sequencing of this T cell receptor (beta chain) was carried out in a study of control samples from healthy donors and cancer patients. The ends lost 8 bases at V and 7 bases at J; junction bases unmatched: 11. The CDR3 is 14 amino acids. Looked up from germline, CDR1 is MDHEN and CDR2 is SYDVKM. Assay: immunoSEQ multiplex PCR; the TCRdb copy retains only in-frame clones and omits some. The data contain some 150,000 clones, roughly 95% of them singletons. The receptor was derived from a woman aged 25 to 39 in good health. The chain combines TRBV28 with TRBJ2-4, with 7 nucleotides matching TRBD1. Sequenced: blood. CDR3 coding DNA: TGTGCCAGCGGTACAGGGGTCCTTCGGAACATTCAGTACTTC. Translating it yields CASGTGVLRNIQYF.